This T cell receptor beta chain was profiled in a study of OX40 agonist ivuxolimab in advanced cancers. On the study more broadly: Participants averaged about 60 years of age (range roughly 23 to 79) and were roughly 80% male.

Repertoires were generated with immunoSEQ multiplex PCR, while TCRdb's copy carries only in-frame clones and drops some. The table shows 65,000 to 85,000 clones, with roughly 91% occurring only once. The V gene's germline CDR1 is SEHNR and CDR2 FQNEAQ (reference sequence). The CDR3 sequence is 14 residues long. V was pared by 5 bases and J by 13 bases, with 14 bases of the junction left unmatched. The sequences come from CD4+ or CD8+ T cells sorted from blood, collected in a trial of the OX40 agonist ivuxolimab. V gene TRBV7-9 combines with J gene TRBJ1-1; the match to TRBD1 covers 9 bases. This TCR was sampled from an adult with an advanced solid tumor such as melanoma, head and neck, liver or kidney cancer. As DNA, the CDR3 is TGTGCCAGCAGCCCGGAGGACAGGGGTGGGCAGGGTTTCTTT. Amino acid sequence: CASSPEDRGGQGFF. Variable domain in full (rest from reference TRBV7-9 and TRBJ1-1): DTGVSQNPRHKITKRGQNVTFRCDPISEHNRLYWYRQTLGQGPEFLTYFQNEAQLEKSRLLSDRFSAERPKGSFSTLEIQRTEQGDSAMYLCASSPEDRGGQGFFGQGTRLTVV.